This is a list of T cell receptor beta chains from one sample in a study of molecular identifiers for immune sequencing clone quantification. TCRdb re-derived calls from the PCR reads in MiXCR, one entry per CDR3 protein. Altogether tens of thousands of distinct CDR3 sequences are present, 15% to 20% being singletons, with the ten largest covering 0.85%. Source material: naive CD8+ T cells from blood, with Jurkat cell RNA spiked in. These receptors were obtained from a human donor in good health. Some libraries in this study had Jurkat cell RNA spiked in. The CDR3 runs from the conserved cysteine through the conserved F or W. The D gene is left open where the match is weak. Part of the rows lack a size; the others show once, few, many or a class for expanded clones.

TRBV19,TRBJ1-5,TRBD1,many,CASSSRTGRNQPQHF,TGTGCCAGTAGTTCCAGGACAGGCCGCAATCAGCCCCAGCATTTT
TRBV6-5,TRBJ2-5,.,.,CASSYSGRPAETQYF,TGTGCCAGCAGTTACTCCGGTCGTCCGGCAGAGACCCAGTACTTC
TRBV20-1,TRBJ2-1,.,many,CSATGASFIDEQFF,TGCAGTGCTACCGGGGCAAGCTTCATAGATGAGCAGTTCTTC
TRBV29-1,TRBJ1-2,.,many,CSVEDRSVTNYGYTF,TGCAGCGTTGAAGATCGGTCAGTTACTAACTATGGCTACACCTTC
TRBV21-1,TRBJ2-2,.,few,CASSRPDRPNTGELFF,TGTGCCAGCAGCCGACCGGACAGGCCGAACACCGGGGAGCTGTTTTTT
TRBV2,TRBJ2-7,TRBD2,many,CAIRTRPSYEQYF,TGTGCCATCCGGACTAGGCCCTCTTACGAGCAGTACTTC
TRBV3-1,TRBJ2-3,TRBD2,.,CASSPREAGGSTDTQYF,TGTGCCAGCAGCCCGCGGGAAGCGGGGGGTAGCACAGATACGCAGTATTTT
TRBV19,TRBJ2-2,.,once,CAGSTNTGELFF,TGTGCCGGTAGTACAAACACCGGGGAGCTGTTTTTT
TRBV4-3,TRBJ1-2,.,many,CASSQEVVAPNYGYTF,TGCGCCAGCAGCCAAGAAGTCGTCGCGCCTAACTATGGCTACACCTTC
TRBV5-4,TRBJ2-6,.,many,CASSGNRISGANVLTF,TGTGCCAGCAGCGGAAACCGGATCTCTGGGGCCAACGTCCTGACTTTC
TRBV18,TRBJ1-1,.,many,CASSPGGSTEAFF,TGTGCCAGCTCACCGGGAGGTAGCACTGAAGCTTTCTTT
TRBV12-3/TRBV12-4,TRBJ1-2,.,many,CASSLVWASGYGYTF,TGTGCCAGCAGTTTAGTCTGGGCGAGTGGGTATGGCTACACCTTC
TRBV28,TRBJ1-5,TRBD1,many,CASSPGTGGFQPQHF,TGTGCCAGCAGCCCCGGGACAGGGGGATTTCAGCCCCAGCATTTT
TRBV20-1,TRBJ1-1,.,few,CSARDPMNTEAFF,TGCAGTGCTAGAGATCCGATGAACACTGAAGCTTTCTTT
TRBV4-1,TRBJ2-3,.,many,CASRGGITDTQYF,TGCGCCAGCAGGGGCGGGATCACAGATACGCAGTATTTT
TRBV12-3/TRBV12-4,TRBJ1-2,TRBD1,few,CASSLVLGGGGDDGYTF,TGTGCCAGCAGTTTAGTATTGGGAGGAGGGGGCGACGATGGCTACACCTTC
TRBV20-1,TRBJ1-5,.,many,CSARELGDSNQPQHF,TGCAGTGCTAGAGAGCTAGGAGATAGCAATCAGCCCCAGCATTTT
TRBV7-9,TRBJ2-3,.,.,CASSLVAVATDTQYF,TGTGCCAGCAGCTTAGTAGCGGTAGCTACAGATACGCAGTATTTT
TRBV5-1,TRBJ2-3,TRBD2,many,CASSLPTSGYTDTQYF,TGCGCCAGCAGCTTGCCGACTAGCGGATACACAGATACGCAGTATTTT
TRBV7-9,TRBJ2-5,.,many,CASTPHRVGQETQYF,TGTGCCAGCACCCCCCATCGAGTCGGACAAGAGACCCAGTACTTC
TRBV20-1,TRBJ2-3,.,many,CSARGGVRTDGTDTQYF,TGCAGTGCTAGAGGGGGGGTACGGACCGACGGCACAGATACGCAGTATTTT
TRBV29-1,TRBJ2-4,TRBD1,many,CSVESSRDRGNIQYF,TGCAGCGTTGAATCCTCCCGGGACAGGGGCAACATTCAGTACTTC
TRBV14,TRBJ2-5,.,many,CASSQEAVQETQYF,TGTGCCAGCAGCCAAGAGGCAGTCCAAGAGACCCAGTACTTC
TRBV27,TRBJ1-1,TRBD1,many,CASSLAQPGGPSTEAFF,TGTGCCAGCAGTTTAGCCCAACCAGGGGGCCCGTCCACTGAAGCTTTCTTT
TRBV29-1,TRBJ1-1,.,once,CSVVRRSLNTEAFF,TGCAGCGTTGTAAGACGGTCTTTGAACACTGAAGCTTTCTTT
TRBV20-1,TRBJ2-7,.,few,CSARNPDRYEQYF,TGCAGTGCTAGAAATCCTGATCGCTACGAGCAGTACTTC
TRBV27,TRBJ2-3,.,many,CASSLSGGDTQYF,TGTGCCAGCAGTTTATCGGGCGGAGATACGCAGTATTTT
TRBV4-3,TRBJ2-1,TRBD2,many,CASSQVHTSGYNEQFF,TGCGCCAGCAGCCAAGTTCACACTAGCGGCTACAATGAGCAGTTCTTC
TRBV25-1,TRBJ1-1,.,many,CASSEWENTEAFF,TGTGCCAGCAGTGAATGGGAGAACACTGAAGCTTTCTTT
TRBV7-9,TRBJ2-3,TRBD2,many,CAIQSRGTRNTDTQYF,TGTGCCATACAGTCGAGGGGGACTAGAAACACAGATACGCAGTATTTT
TRBV15,TRBJ2-3,.,many,CATSRAGTDTQYF,TGTGCCACCAGCAGGGCAGGCACAGATACGCAGTATTTT
TRBV2,TRBJ2-3,TRBD2,many,CASSEEPLAGGGDTQYF,TGTGCCAGCAGTGAAGAACCCCTAGCGGGGGGGGGGGATACGCAGTATTTT
TRBV19,TRBJ1-5,.,.,CASSIGGGGGQPQHF,TGTGCCAGTAGTATAGGTGGCGGGGGAGGACAGCCCCAGCATTTT
TRBV12-3/TRBV12-4,TRBJ1-2,.,many,CASSLALAGFYGYTF,TGTGCCAGCAGTTTAGCGCTGGCAGGGTTCTATGGCTACACCTTC
TRBV7-9,TRBJ2-7,.,.,CATLGAYEQYF,TGTGCCACCCTCGGTGCCTACGAGCAGTACTTC
TRBV10-3,TRBJ2-7,TRBD1,.,CAISDPGGTGSGEQYF,TGTGCCATCAGTGATCCCGGGGGGACAGGGTCGGGCGAGCAGTACTTC
TRBV7-2,TRBJ2-5,.,many,CASRDTVYQETQYF,TGTGCCAGCAGGGATACTGTTTATCAAGAGACCCAGTACTTC
TRBV4-1,TRBJ2-1,TRBD1,many,CASSQGQGLYNEQFF,TGCGCCAGCAGCCAAGGACAGGGTCTATACAATGAGCAGTTCTTC
TRBV30,TRBJ2-2,.,.,CAWKAGELFF,TGTGCCTGGAAGGCCGGGGAGCTGTTTTTT
TRBV2,TRBJ1-5,TRBD1,many,CASSGRPGQGAYSNQPQHF,TGTGCCAGCAGCGGACGACCGGGACAGGGGGCGTATAGCAATCAGCCCCAGCATTTT
TRBV9,TRBJ2-1,TRBD2,few,CASSSGGAVHNEQFF,TGTGCCAGCAGCTCCGGGGGGGCGGTACACAATGAGCAGTTCTTC
TRBV6-2/TRBV6-3,TRBJ2-3,.,many,CASSFWGKDTQYF,TGTGCCAGCAGTTTCTGGGGGAAAGATACGCAGTATTTT
TRBV4-1,TRBJ1-5,.,many,CASSLESGNQPQHF,TGCGCCAGCAGCCTTGAGTCAGGCAATCAGCCCCAGCATTTT
TRBV19,TRBJ2-3,TRBD1,many,CASSVTGGKTDTQYF,TGTGCCAGTAGTGTCACAGGGGGCAAGACAGATACGCAGTATTTT
TRBV7-9,TRBJ2-7,TRBD1,many,CASSFRDRGEYEQYF,TGTGCCAGCAGCTTCCGGGACAGGGGAGAGTACGAGCAGTACTTC
TRBV4-1,TRBJ1-4,TRBD1,many,CASSQVDRDRVEKLFF,TGCGCCAGCAGCCAAGTGGACCGGGACAGGGTCGAAAAACTGTTTTTT
TRBV29-1,TRBJ1-1,TRBD1,many,CSVEWSRGDSTEAFF,TGCAGCGTTGAGTGGTCTCGGGGGGACAGCACTGAAGCTTTCTTT
TRBV27,TRBJ1-6,.,many,CASSFPSPGSPLHF,TGTGCCAGCAGTTTTCCCTCACCCGGTTCACCCCTCCACTTT
TRBV7-7,TRBJ2-5,TRBD1,many,CASSSTDRQGALQETQYF,TGTGCCAGCAGCTCGACCGATCGACAGGGGGCTCTGCAAGAGACCCAGTACTTC
TRBV19,TRBJ2-7,TRBD1,many,CASSIEGDRNYEQYF,TGTGCCAGTAGTATAGAGGGGGACAGAAACTACGAGCAGTACTTC
TRBV4-3,TRBJ2-2,.,many,CASSPGMSGELFF,TGCGCCAGCAGCCCGGGAATGAGCGGGGAGCTGTTTTTT
TRBV2,TRBJ2-3,.,.,CASSDGGTGADTQYF,TGTGCCAGCAGTGACGGCGGGACGGGGGCAGATACGCAGTATTTT
TRBV4-1,TRBJ2-2,.,many,CASSLVTGNTGELFF,TGCGCCAGCAGCCTCGTGACAGGAAATACCGGGGAGCTGTTTTTT
TRBV28,TRBJ1-1,.,.,CASFPHGTAEAFF,TGTGCCAGCTTCCCCCACGGGACCGCTGAAGCTTTCTTT
TRBV28,TRBJ1-6,.,many,CASSPRSLFHSPLHF,TGTGCCAGCAGCCCTCGGAGCCTATTTCATTCACCCCTCCACTTT